The clone carrying this TCR beta chain was counted many times. This sample's TCRbeta library carried unique molecular identifier barcodes. Each CDR3 protein gets one entry after TCRdb re-called the PCR reads with MiXCR. The table includes approximately 93,000 distinct CDR3 sequences, approximately 8.4% detected once. This record belongs to a study of T-cell reconstitution after alpha-beta-depleted transplantation in children. The CDR3 sequence is 14 residues long. Germline V gives CDR1 SGHTS, CDR2 YDEGEE. With 3 bases clipped from V and 1 base from J, the junction kept 3 bases outside the gene matches.

The sequence was collected from a human donor who donated a stem cell graft to a child with congenital amegakaryocytic thrombocytopenia. The sequences come from PBMCs from the stem cell graft donor, collected from the stem cell graft. The rearrangement links TRBV5-8 to TRBJ2-7; the match to TRBD1 covers 8 bases. The CDR3 loop reads CASSSRTGSYEQYF. The CDR3 nucleotides are TGTGCCAGCAGCTCCCGGACAGGGTCCTACGAGCAGTACTTC.